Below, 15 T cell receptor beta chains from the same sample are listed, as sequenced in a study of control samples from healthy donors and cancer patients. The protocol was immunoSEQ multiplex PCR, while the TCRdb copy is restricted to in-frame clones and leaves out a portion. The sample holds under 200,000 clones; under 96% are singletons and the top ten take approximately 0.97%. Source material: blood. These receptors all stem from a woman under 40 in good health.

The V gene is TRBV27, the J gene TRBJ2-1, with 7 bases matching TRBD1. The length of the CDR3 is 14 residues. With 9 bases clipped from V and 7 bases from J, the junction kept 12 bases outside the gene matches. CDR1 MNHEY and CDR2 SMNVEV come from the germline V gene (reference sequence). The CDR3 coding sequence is TGTGCCAGTTTTTCTACGGGACAGACTAATGAGCAGTTCTTC. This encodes CASFSTGQTNEQFF.

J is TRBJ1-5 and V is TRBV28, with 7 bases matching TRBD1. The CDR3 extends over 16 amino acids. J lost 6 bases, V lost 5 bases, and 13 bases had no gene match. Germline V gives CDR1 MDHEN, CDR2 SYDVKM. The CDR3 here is CASSLSTHRGGQPQHF. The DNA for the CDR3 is TGTGCCAGCAGTCTTTCTACCCACAGGGGCGGTCAGCCCCAGCATTTT.

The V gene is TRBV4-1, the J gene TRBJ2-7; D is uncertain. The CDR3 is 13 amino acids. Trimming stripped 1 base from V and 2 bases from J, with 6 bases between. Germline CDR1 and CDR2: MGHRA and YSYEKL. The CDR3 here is CASSQVPTYEQYF. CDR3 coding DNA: TGCGCCAGCAGCCAAGTGCCAACCTACGAGCAGTACTTC.

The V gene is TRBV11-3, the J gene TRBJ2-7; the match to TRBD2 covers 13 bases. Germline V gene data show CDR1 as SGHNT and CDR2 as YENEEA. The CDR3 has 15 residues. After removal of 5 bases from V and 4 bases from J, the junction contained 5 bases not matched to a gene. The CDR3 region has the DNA TGTGCCAGCAGCCGAACTAGCGGGAGGGGATACGAGCAGTACTTC. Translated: CASSRTSGRGYEQYF.

In DNA form, the CDR3 reads TGTGCCACCAGTGATTTGCATAATGAGCAGTTCTTC. This encodes CATSDLHNEQFF. This rearrangement joins TRBV24-1 to TRBJ2-1; D uncertain. The CDR3 is 12 amino acids. The ends were cut back, 0 bases at V and 7 bases at J, with 3 bases in the middle. Germline V gene lookup returns CDR1 KGHDR and CDR2 SFDVKD.

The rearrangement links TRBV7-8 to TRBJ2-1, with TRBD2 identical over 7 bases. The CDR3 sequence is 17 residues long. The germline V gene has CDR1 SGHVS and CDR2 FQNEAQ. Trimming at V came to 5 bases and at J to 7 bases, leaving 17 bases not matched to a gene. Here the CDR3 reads CASSPSSRQMGGNEQFF. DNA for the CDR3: TGTGCCAGCAGCCCCAGCTCCCGACAGATGGGGGGGAATGAGCAGTTCTTC.

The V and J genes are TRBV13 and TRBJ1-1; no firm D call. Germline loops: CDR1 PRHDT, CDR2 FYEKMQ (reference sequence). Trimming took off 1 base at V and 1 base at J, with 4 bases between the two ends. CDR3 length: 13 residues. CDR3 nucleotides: TGTGCCAGCAGCTTAGAGGCGAACACTGAAGCTTTCTTT. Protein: CASSLEANTEAFF.

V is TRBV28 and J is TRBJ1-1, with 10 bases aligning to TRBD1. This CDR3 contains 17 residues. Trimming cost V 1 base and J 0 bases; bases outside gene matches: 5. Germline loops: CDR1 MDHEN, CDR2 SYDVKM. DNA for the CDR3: TGTGCCAGCAGTTTATTAGGGACAGGGGCCATGAACACTGAAGCTTTCTTT. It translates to CASSLLGTGAMNTEAFF.

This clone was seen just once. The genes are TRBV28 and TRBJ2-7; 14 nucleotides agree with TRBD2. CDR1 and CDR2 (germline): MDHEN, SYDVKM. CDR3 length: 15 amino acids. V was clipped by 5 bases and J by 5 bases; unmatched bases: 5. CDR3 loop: CASSLGLAGANEQYF. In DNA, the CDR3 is TGTGCCAGCAGTCTGGGACTAGCGGGAGCAAACGAGCAGTACTTC.

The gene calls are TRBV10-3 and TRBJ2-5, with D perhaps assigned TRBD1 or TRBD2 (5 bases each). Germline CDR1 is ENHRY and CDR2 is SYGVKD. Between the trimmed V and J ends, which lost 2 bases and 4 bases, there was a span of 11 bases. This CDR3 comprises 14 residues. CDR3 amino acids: CAISERGVGETQYF. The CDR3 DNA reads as TGTGCCATCAGTGAGAGAGGGGTTGGAGAGACCCAGTACTTC.

The CDR3 protein is CASSESTWTGELFF. CDR3 sequence (DNA): TGTGCCAGCTCCGAATCAACGTGGACCGGGGAGCTGTTTTTT. The chain couples TRBV18 to TRBJ2-2; no firm D call. Germline loops: CDR1 KGHSH, CDR2 LQKENI. V lost 6 bases and J 5 bases, leaving 13 bases between the germline ends. The CDR3 is 14 residues long.

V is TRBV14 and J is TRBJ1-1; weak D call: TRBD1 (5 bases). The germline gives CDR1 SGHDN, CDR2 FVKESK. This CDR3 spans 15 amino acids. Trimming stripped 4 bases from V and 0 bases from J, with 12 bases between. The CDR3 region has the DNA TGTGCCAGCAGCCCTTGGGGGGTACTGAACACTGAAGCTTTCTTT. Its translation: CASSPWGVLNTEAFF.

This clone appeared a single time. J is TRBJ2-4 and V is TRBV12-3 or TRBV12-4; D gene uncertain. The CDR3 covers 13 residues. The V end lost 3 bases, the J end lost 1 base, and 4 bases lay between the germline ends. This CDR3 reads CASSLRAKNIQYF. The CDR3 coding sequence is TGTGCCAGCAGTTTGAGGGCCAAAAACATTCAGTACTTC.

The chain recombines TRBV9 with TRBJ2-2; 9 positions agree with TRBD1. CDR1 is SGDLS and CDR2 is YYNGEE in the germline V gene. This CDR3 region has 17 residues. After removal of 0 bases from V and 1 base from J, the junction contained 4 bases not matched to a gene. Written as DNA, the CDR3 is TGTGCCAGCAGCGTAGAGACAGGGGGAGTGAACACCGGGGAGCTGTTTTTT. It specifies CASSVETGGVNTGELFF.

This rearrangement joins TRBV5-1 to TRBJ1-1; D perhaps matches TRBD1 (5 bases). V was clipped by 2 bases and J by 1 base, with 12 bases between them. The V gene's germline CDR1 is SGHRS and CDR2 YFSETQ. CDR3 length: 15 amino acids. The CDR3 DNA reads TGCGCCAGCAGCTTAAACAGCGGGGGGAACACTGAAGCTTTCTTT. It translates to CASSLNSGGNTEAFF.